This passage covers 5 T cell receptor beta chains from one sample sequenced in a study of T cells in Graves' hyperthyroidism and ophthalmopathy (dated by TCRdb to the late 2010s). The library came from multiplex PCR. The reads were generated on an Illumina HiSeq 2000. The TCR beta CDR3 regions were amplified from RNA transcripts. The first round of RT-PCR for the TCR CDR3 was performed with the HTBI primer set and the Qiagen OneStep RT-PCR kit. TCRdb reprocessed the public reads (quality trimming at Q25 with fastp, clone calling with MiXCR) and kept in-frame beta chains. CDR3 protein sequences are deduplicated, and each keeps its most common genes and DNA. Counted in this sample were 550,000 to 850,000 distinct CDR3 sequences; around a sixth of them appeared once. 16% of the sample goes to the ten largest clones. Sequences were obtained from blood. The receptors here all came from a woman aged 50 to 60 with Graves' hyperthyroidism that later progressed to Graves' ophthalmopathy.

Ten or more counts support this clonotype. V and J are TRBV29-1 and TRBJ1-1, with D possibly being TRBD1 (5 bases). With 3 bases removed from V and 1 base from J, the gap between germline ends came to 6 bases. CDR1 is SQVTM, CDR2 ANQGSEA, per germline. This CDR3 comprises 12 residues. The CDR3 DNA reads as TGCAGCGTTGATCAGGGGAACACTGAAGCTTTCTTT. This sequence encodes CSVDQGNTEAFF. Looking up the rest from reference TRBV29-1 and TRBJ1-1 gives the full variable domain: SAVISQKPSRDICQRGTSLTIQCQVDSQVTMMFWYRQQPGQSLTLIATANQGSEATYESGFVIDKFPISRPNLTFSTLTVSNMSPEDSSIYLCSVDQGNTEAFFGQGTRLTVV.

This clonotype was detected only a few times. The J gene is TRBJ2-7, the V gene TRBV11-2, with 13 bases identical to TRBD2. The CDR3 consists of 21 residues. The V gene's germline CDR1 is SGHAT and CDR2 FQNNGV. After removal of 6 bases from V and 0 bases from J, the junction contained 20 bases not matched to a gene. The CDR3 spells CASSYLTPGTSGDVFSYEQYF. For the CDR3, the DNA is TGTGCCAGCAGTTACCTGACGCCCGGGACTAGCGGGGATGTCTTCTCCTACGAGCAGTACTTC.

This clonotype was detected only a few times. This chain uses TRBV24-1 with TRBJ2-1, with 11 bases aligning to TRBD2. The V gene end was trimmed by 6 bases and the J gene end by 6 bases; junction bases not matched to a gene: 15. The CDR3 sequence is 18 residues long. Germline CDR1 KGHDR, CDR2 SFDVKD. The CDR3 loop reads CATSHSRVAGGPSNEQFF. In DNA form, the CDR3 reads TGTGCCACCAGTCATTCAAGAGTAGCGGGGGGGCCCAGCAATGAGCAGTTCTTC.

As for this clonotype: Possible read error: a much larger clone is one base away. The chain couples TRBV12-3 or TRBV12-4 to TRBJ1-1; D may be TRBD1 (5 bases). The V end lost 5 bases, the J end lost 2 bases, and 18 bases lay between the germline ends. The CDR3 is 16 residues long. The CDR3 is CASSIGQGGLNTEAFF. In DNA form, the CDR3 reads TGTGCCAGCAGTATTGGTCAGGGTGGCCTTAACACTGAAGCTTTCTTT.

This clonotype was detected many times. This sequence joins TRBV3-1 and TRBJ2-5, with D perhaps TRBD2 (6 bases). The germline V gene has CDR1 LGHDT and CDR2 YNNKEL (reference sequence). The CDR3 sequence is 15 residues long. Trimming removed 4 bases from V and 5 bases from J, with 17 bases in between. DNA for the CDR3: TGTGCCAGCAGCCCCCGGAGGGGCTCTAGGGAGACCCAGTACTTC. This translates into CASSPRRGSRETQYF.